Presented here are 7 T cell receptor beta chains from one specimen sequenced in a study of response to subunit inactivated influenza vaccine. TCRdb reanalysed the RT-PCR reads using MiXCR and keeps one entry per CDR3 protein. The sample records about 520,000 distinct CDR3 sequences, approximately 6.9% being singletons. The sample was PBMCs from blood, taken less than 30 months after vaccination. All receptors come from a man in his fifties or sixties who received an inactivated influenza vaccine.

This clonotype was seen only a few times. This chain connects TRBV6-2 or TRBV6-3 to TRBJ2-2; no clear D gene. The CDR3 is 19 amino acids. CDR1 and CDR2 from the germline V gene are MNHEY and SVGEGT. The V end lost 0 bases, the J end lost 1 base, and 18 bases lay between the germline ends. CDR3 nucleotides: TGTGCCAGCAGTTACTCATTGGTGGTGCGGTTCGGGAACACCGGGGAGCTGTTTTTT. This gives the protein CASSYSLVVRFGNTGELFF.

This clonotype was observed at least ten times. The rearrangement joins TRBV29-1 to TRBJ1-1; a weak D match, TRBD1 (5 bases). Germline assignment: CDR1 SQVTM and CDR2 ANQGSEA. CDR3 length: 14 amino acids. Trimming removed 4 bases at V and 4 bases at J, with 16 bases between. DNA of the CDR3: TGCAGCGTTGGGGGTTCGCAGGGAAGCACTGAAGCTTTCTTT. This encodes CSVGGSQGSTEAFF.

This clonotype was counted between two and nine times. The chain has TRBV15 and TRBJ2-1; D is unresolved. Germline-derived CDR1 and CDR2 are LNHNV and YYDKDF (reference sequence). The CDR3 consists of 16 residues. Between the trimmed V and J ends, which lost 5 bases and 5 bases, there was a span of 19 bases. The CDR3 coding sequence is TGTGCCACCAGCGCACTGCTGTTCCGAGCAAACAATGAGCAGTTCTTC. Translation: CATSALLFRANNEQFF.

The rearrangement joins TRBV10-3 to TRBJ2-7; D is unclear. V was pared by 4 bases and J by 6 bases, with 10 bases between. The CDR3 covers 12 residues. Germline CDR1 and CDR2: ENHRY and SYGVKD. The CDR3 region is CAISVPQGEQYF. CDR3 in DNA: TGTGCCATCAGTGTCCCCCAAGGCGAGCAGTACTTC.

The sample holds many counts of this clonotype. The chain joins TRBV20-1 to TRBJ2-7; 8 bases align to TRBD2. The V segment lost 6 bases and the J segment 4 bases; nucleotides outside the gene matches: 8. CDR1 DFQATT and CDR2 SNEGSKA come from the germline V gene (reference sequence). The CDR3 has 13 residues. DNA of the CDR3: TGCAGTGCCTCTGGAGCGGGAGATTACGAGCAGTACTTC. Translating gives CSASGAGDYEQYF.

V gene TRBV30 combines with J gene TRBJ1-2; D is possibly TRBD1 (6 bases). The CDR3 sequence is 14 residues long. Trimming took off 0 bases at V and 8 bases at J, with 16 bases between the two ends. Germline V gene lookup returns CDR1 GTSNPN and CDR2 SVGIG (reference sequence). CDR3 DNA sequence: TGTGCCTGGAGTGTCGGGGACACCTCAGGGGGCTACACCTTC. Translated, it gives CAWSVGDTSGGYTF.

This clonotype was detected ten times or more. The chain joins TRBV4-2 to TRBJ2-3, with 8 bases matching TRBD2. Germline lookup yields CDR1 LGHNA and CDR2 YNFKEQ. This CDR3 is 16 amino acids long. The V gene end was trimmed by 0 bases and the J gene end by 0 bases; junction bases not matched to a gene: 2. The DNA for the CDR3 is TGTGCCAGCAGCCAAGATCGGGGGGGTAGCACAGATACGCAGTATTTT. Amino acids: CASSQDRGGSTDTQYF.